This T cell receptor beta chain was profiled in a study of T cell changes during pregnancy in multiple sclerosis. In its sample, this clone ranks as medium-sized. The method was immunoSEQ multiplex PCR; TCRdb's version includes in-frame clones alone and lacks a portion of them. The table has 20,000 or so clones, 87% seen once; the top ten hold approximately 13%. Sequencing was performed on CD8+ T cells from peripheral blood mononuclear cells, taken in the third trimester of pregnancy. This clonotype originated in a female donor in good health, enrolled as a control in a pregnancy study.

As DNA, the CDR3 is TGTGCCAGCAGCCAACGGGACAATGGCTACACCTTC. Protein product: CASSQRDNGYTF. The V and J genes are TRBV4-2 and TRBJ1-2, with D possibly matching TRBD1 (6 bases). Germline V CDR1 and CDR2: LGHNA, YNFKEQ. V lost 2 bases to trimming and J lost 6 bases, with 7 bases between them. The CDR3 consists of 12 residues.